This entry lists 25 T cell receptor beta chains sequenced from one sample in a study of blood T cell repertoires in COVID-19. Produced via immunoSEQ multiplex PCR; TCRdb's table is partial and in-frame only. The sample includes 300,000 to 450,000 clones, approximately 81% seen only once; the top ten take 3.5% to 4%. The sequenced sample consisted of peripheral blood. These receptors all stem from a woman aged 18 to 35 with acute or convalescent COVID-19.

This clone is a singleton in its sample. The chain links TRBV7-9 to TRBJ1-5; 9 nucleotides agree with TRBD1. The CDR3 is 15 residues long. Germline loops: CDR1 SEHNR, CDR2 FQNEAQ (reference sequence). Unmatched junction bases numbered 3, after V lost 0 bases and J lost 6 bases. The CDR3 DNA reads as TGTGCCAGCAGCTTAGCGGGACAGGGCAGTCAGCCCCAGCATTTT. Protein: CASSLAGQGSQPQHF.

The V call is TRBV11-2, the J call TRBJ2-6; tentatively, D is TRBD2 (6 bases). V was cut by 5 bases and J by 0 bases, with 17 bases left in between. Germline CDR1 and CDR2: SGHAT and FQNNGV. The CDR3 spans 18 residues. CDR3 in DNA: TGTGCCAGCAGCCCCGCTCCCCCGGAGGGCTCTGGGGCCAACGTCCTGACTTTC. The encoded protein is CASSPAPPEGSGANVLTF.

V gene TRBV4-2 combines with J gene TRBJ1-5; D perhaps matches TRBD1 (5 bases). V shed 1 base and J shed 1 base, with 8 bases lying between them. The CDR3 contains 15 residues. Germline V gene data show CDR1 as LGHNA and CDR2 as YNFKEQ. The CDR3 region is CASSQAGESNQPQHF. CDR3 in DNA: TGTGCCAGCAGCCAAGCGGGGGAAAGCAATCAGCCCCAGCATTTT.

The gene calls are TRBV28 and TRBJ2-7, with D possibly matching TRBD1 (5 bases). Trimming stripped 1 base from V and 7 bases from J, with 11 bases between. The CDR3 sequence is 13 residues long. The germline V gene encodes CDR1 MDHEN and CDR2 SYDVKM. CDR3 coding DNA: TGTGCCAGCAGTTTATTTGACAGTCTGGAGCAGTACTTC. This sequence encodes CASSLFDSLEQYF.

The J gene is TRBJ1-1, the V gene TRBV2, with a possible D match to TRBD1 (5 bases). Trimming left V 4 bases short and J 1 base short, with 10 bases between. The length of the CDR3 is 14 residues. From germline, CDR1 is SNHLY and CDR2 FYNNEI. The CDR3 loop reads CASSVQGSNTEAFF. CDR3 coding DNA: TGTGCCAGCAGTGTTCAGGGATCGAACACTGAAGCTTTCTTT.

The CDR3 DNA reads TGTGCCAGCAGTTTGGGACAGCCTCAGCCCCAGCATTTT. This gives the protein CASSLGQPQPQHF. The chain couples TRBV6-5 to TRBJ1-5; 7 bases agree with TRBD1. The CDR3 loop spans 13 amino acids. Germline CDR1 MNHEY, CDR2 SVGAGI. Trimming cost V 4 bases and J 6 bases; bases outside gene matches: 3.

The chain is built from TRBV11-2 and TRBJ2-7; tentative D call: TRBD2 (5 bases). Germline assignment: CDR1 SGHAT and CDR2 FQNNGV. This CDR3 has 14 amino acids. V was shortened by 1 base and J by 5 bases, with 12 bases between the two germline ends. The CDR3 loop is CASSLGQAGDEQYF. In DNA form, the CDR3 reads TGTGCCAGCAGCTTAGGGCAGGCGGGTGACGAGCAGTACTTC.

V is TRBV21-1 and J is TRBJ1-6; the table assigns TRBD1, which was not confirmed against the DNA. TRBV21-1 is shown as a pseudogene. This CDR3 is built from 14 residues. CDR3 sequence (DNA): TGTGCCAGCAGCCACTGGACAGCAAATCCACCCCTCCACTTT. Translation: CASSHWTANPPLHF.

V and J are TRBV6-1 and TRBJ2-3; D call uncertain. Deletions cut 0 bases from V and 5 bases from J, with 6 bases between. The germline V gene encodes CDR1 MNHNS and CDR2 SASEGT. This CDR3 is built from 13 residues. CDR3 in DNA: TGTGCCAGCAGTGAAGCGATACTAGATACGCAGTATTTT. Translated: CASSEAILDTQYF.

V and J are TRBV28 and TRBJ2-7; 12 bases fit TRBD2. Looked up from germline, CDR1 is MDHEN and CDR2 is SYDVKM. The CDR3 has 15 amino acids. Trimming took 5 bases from V and 2 from J; bases not matched to a gene: 4. CDR3 nucleotides: TGTGCCAGCAGTAGAGGACTAGCGGGAACCTACGAGCAGTACTTC. It is translated as CASSRGLAGTYEQYF.

The chain uses TRBV7-7 and TRBJ2-2; D may be TRBD2 (6 bases). Germline CDR1 and CDR2: SSHAT and FNYEAQ (reference sequence). This CDR3 contains 16 residues. V shed 5 bases and J shed 0 bases, with 13 bases lying between them. The CDR3 spells CASSPGSPANTGELFF. The CDR3 DNA is TGTGCCAGCAGCCCCGGGAGCCCCGCGAACACCGGGGAGCTGTTTTTT. Combining the CDR3 with reference TRBV7-7 and TRBJ2-2 gives the whole variable domain GAGVSQSPRYKVTKRGQDVTLRCDPISSHATLYWYQQALGQGPEFLTYFNYEAQPDKSGLPSDRFSAERPEGSISTLTIQRTEQRDSAMYRCASSPGSPANTGELFFGEGSRLTVL.

The V gene is TRBV28, the J gene TRBJ2-2; 7 nucleotides align to TRBD2. This CDR3 has 16 residues. Germline V CDR1 and CDR2: MDHEN, SYDVKM. The J segment lost 0 bases and the V segment lost 6 bases, leaving 7 bases of the junction unmatched. The chain's CDR3 is CASRTIAGTNTGELFF. The CDR3 DNA follows: TGTGCCAGCAGAACAATAGCGGGCACGAACACCGGGGAGCTGTTTTTT.

The V and J genes are TRBV7-3 and TRBJ1-6; 8 nucleotides match TRBD1. CDR1 and CDR2 from the germline V gene are SGHTA and FQGTGA. The length of the CDR3 is 15 residues. After removal of 4 bases from V and 2 bases from J, the junction contained 1 base not matched to a gene. The CDR3 sequence: CASSSTGAYNSPLHF. The CDR3 nucleotides read TGTGCCAGCAGCTCGACAGGGGCCTATAATTCACCCCTCCACTTT. Drawing the rest from reference TRBV7-3 and TRBJ1-6, the complete variable domain is GAGVSQTPSNKVTEKGKYVELRCDPISGHTALYWYRQSLGQGPEFLIYFQGTGAADDSGLPNDRFFAVRPEGSVSTLKIQRTERGDSAVYLCASSSTGAYNSPLHFGNGTRLTVT.

The chain has TRBV7-9 and TRBJ1-2; D remains unclear. Germline-derived CDR1 and CDR2 are SEHNR and FQNEAQ (reference sequence). Trimming cost V 7 bases and J 4 bases, with 19 bases left between them. CDR3 size: 15 residues. This CDR3 is CASTQYRGESYGYTF. In DNA, the CDR3 is TGTGCCAGCACCCAATACCGCGGGGAATCCTATGGCTACACCTTC. The full variable domain, completed using reference TRBV7-9 and TRBJ1-2, is DTGVSQNPRHKITKRGQNVTFRCDPISEHNRLYWYRQTLGQGPEFLTYFQNEAQLEKSRLLSDRFSAERPKGSFSTLEIQRTEQGDSAMYLCASTQYRGESYGYTFGSGTRLTVV.

V is TRBV24-1 and J is TRBJ2-1; 8 bases match TRBD2. The CDR3 is 13 residues long. J gave up 9 bases and V 5 bases, and 5 bases lay outside the gene matches. Germline CDR1 KGHDR, CDR2 SFDVKD. The CDR3 loop is CATSAGLATEQFF. The CDR3 DNA is TGTGCCACCAGTGCTGGACTAGCCACTGAGCAGTTCTTC.

The chain joins TRBV10-1 to TRBJ1-1; weak D call: TRBD1 (6 bases). Germline values: CDR1 WNHNN, CDR2 SYGVQD (reference sequence). This CDR3 is built from 14 residues. Trimming shortened V by 2 bases and J by 9 bases, and 16 bases separated the two germline ends. CDR3 sequence (DNA): TGCGCCAGCAGTGAGAGGCCGACAGGTCGGAAAGCTTTCTTT. Residues: CASSERPTGRKAFF.

A few counts support this clone. J is TRBJ1-3 and V is TRBV10-3; possible D gene TRBD1, 5 bases. Germline V CDR1 and CDR2: ENHRY, SYGVKD. Trimming left V 2 bases short and J 0 bases short, with 8 bases between. CDR3 size: 15 residues. The CDR3 sequence is CAISEGAISGNTIYF. CDR3 DNA sequence: TGTGCCATCAGTGAGGGGGCGATCTCTGGAAACACCATATATTTT.

CDR3: CASRTDRGAGNTIYF. The CDR3 nucleotides are TGTGCCAGCAGAACGGACAGGGGGGCTGGAAACACCATATATTTT. The chain recombines TRBV28 with TRBJ1-3; 10 bases are shared with TRBD1. The CDR3 extends over 15 amino acids. Germline CDR1 is MDHEN and CDR2 is SYDVKM. With 6 bases clipped from V and 2 bases from J, the junction kept 4 bases outside the gene matches.

The gene calls are TRBV20-1 and TRBJ2-1, with TRBD2 identical over 11 bases. The length of the CDR3 is 15 residues. The V and J ends lost 3 bases and 8 bases, in that order; junction bases with no gene match: 9. The germline V gene has CDR1 DFQATT and CDR2 SNEGSKA (reference sequence). CDR3 sequence: CSASRPSGGLYEQFF. CDR3 nucleotides: TGCAGTGCTAGTAGGCCTAGCGGGGGGCTATATGAGCAGTTCTTC.

V and J are TRBV3-1 (or the pseudogene TRBV3-2) and TRBJ2-1; 7 bases align to TRBD2. J lost 9 bases, V lost 4 bases, and 6 bases had no gene match. The V gene's germline CDR1 is LGHDT and CDR2 YNNKEL (reference sequence). The CDR3 is 13 amino acids. The CDR3 region is CASSPRLAAEQFF. The CDR3 DNA is TGTGCCAGCAGCCCCCGACTAGCCGCTGAGCAGTTCTTC.

V is TRBV27 and J is TRBJ1-2; the D is unclear. V was pared by 6 bases and J by 5 bases, with 25 bases between. The CDR3 has 17 residues. CDR1 is MNHEY and CDR2 is SMNVEV in the germline V gene (reference sequence). The CDR3 protein is CASSIGGGIRNQYGYTF. For the CDR3, the DNA is TGTGCCAGCAGCATAGGCGGAGGAATTCGCAACCAATATGGCTACACCTTC.

This chain joins TRBV2 and TRBJ2-7, with 9 bases identical to TRBD1. Germline CDR1 is SNHLY and CDR2 is FYNNEI. The CDR3 runs to 15 residues. Unmatched junction bases numbered 14, after V lost 7 bases and J lost 7 bases. Written as DNA, the CDR3 is TGTGCCAGCACTGGGGACAGGGAGACTATTGATGAGCAGTACTTC. Protein product: CASTGDRETIDEQYF.

J is TRBJ2-7 and V is TRBV11-2; TRBD2 matches at 7 bases. V lost 1 base and J lost 2; bases outside the gene matches: 5. Germline V gene data show CDR1 as SGHAT and CDR2 as FQNNGV. The CDR3 loop spans 15 amino acids. Written as DNA, the CDR3 is TGTGCCAGCAGCTTAGTGCGGGGGTCAGCCTACGAGCAGTACTTC. Translating it yields CASSLVRGSAYEQYF.

The chain carries TRBV25-1 and TRBJ2-7, with D possibly matching TRBD2 (6 bases). The CDR3 totals 14 residues. Germline lookup yields CDR1 MGHDK and CDR2 SYGVNS. With 4 bases removed from V and 2 bases from J, the gap between germline ends came to 12 bases. The CDR3 is CASSVGGDAYEQYF. The DNA for the CDR3 is TGTGCCAGCAGTGTAGGAGGGGACGCCTACGAGCAGTACTTC.

The chain links TRBV19 to TRBJ2-3; 7 positions agree with TRBD1. V shed 8 bases and J 1 base; nucleotides not matched to a gene: 6. The germline V gene encodes CDR1 LNHDA and CDR2 SQIVND (reference sequence). CDR3 size: 14 residues. The CDR3: CASQRGHGTDTQYF. CDR3 nucleotide sequence: TGTGCCAGTCAGAGGGGGCACGGCACAGATACGCAGTATTTT.